The clone carrying this TCR beta chain was seen more than once but under ten times. The authors used template switching to add a universal primer site and gave cDNA unique molecular identifiers. MiXCR, applied by TCRdb to the 5' RACE reads, yields one record per CDR3 protein. The table has approximately 700,000 distinct CDR3 sequences, roughly 18% seen once. The data originate from a study of identical twins. This CDR3 region has 17 residues. From germline, CDR1 is MGHDK and CDR2 SYGVNS. V was cut by 3 bases and J by 1 base, with 15 bases left in between. The sample was also linked to a second study, of T cells expressing NK-cell markers. That report notes: Repertoires of TCR beta were obtained from T cells sorted as CD3+CD56+NKG2C+, CD3+CD56+NKG2C- and CD3+CD56-NKG2C+. Expanded clones of NKG2C+ T cells had an unclear HCMV specificity.

The specimen sequenced was PBMCs. This sequence was found in a woman aged 18-29 years in good health. This chain joins TRBV25-1 and TRBJ2-2; D unresolved. In DNA form, the CDR3 reads TGTGCCAGCAGTGATTGGACCGTAGATTTGAACACCGGGGAGCTGTTTTTT. Protein: CASSDWTVDLNTGELFF.